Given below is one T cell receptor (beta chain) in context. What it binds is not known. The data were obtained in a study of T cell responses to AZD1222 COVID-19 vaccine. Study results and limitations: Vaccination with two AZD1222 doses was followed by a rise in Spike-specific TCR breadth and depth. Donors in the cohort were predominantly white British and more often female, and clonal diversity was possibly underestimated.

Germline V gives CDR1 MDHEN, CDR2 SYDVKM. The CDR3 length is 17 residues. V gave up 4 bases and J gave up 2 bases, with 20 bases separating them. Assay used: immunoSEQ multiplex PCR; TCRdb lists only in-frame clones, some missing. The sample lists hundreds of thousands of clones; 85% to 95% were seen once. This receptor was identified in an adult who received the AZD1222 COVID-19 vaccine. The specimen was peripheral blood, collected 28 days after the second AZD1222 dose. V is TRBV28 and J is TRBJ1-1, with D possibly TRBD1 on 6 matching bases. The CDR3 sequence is CASSSIQGRGFNTEAFF. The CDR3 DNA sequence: TGTGCCAGCAGTTCGATACAGGGAAGGGGCTTTAACACTGAAGCTTTCTTT. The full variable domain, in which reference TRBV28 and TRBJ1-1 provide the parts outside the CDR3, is DVKVTQSSRYLVKRTGEKVFLECVQDMDHENMFWYRQDPGLGLRLIYFSYDVKMKEKGDIPEGYSVSREKKERFSLILESASTNQTSMYLCASSSIQGRGFNTEAFFGQGTRLTVV.